This T cell receptor beta chain is drawn from a study of beta chain features in type 1 diabetes. This clone was seen a handful of times. Its antigen is as yet unknown. TCRB transcripts that were expressed got sequenced, as all of the isolated RNA had been reverse transcribed. The method was immunoSEQ multiplex PCR; TCRdb's version includes in-frame clones alone and lacks a portion of them. The sample lists tens of thousands of clones; roughly 52% were seen once. Whole-study results and caveats: People with Type 1 diabetes carried modestly yet significantly shorter TCRB CDR3s in all four CD4+ subsets.

The germline V gene encodes CDR1 SGDLS and CDR2 YYNGEE. The CDR3 is made up of 16 amino acids. The V end lost 0 bases, the J end lost 1 base, and 10 bases lay between the germline ends. The material sequenced was Tregs from blood. The chain couples TRBV9 to TRBJ2-2; D uncertain. This TCR was sampled from a woman in her 40s with type 1 diabetes. CDR3 sequence: CASSVVPSMNTGELFF. As DNA, the CDR3 is TGTGCCAGCAGCGTAGTTCCGAGCATGAACACCGGGGAGCTGTTTTTT.